This T cell receptor beta chain was documented in a study of cytomegalovirus exposure and HLA in healthy donors. 60 Vbeta and 13 Jbeta primers were used in PCR. The assay was immunoSEQ multiplex PCR, and TCRdb's table has in-frame clones only and misses some. The sample gives some 100,000 clones, about 80% of which show up once; over 4% is in the top ten. The CDR3 sequence is 18 residues long. Germline V gives CDR1 SGHTA, CDR2 FQGNSA. Trimming took 0 bases from V and 3 from J; bases not matched to a gene: 5. The sequence derives from a female donor in good health and CMV-seropositive. The rearrangement links TRBV7-2 to TRBJ2-7; 16 bases map to TRBD2. Sequencing used PBMCs. The CDR3 DNA sequence: TGTGCCAGCAGCTTAGCCGAAGGGACTAGCGGGAGGGGCTACGAGCAGTACTTC. It yields the protein CASSLAEGTSGRGYEQYF.